This entry is about one TCR beta chain. Use of 60 Vbeta and 13 Jbeta primers characterized the PCR. Method: immunoSEQ multiplex PCR; TCRdb's copy keeps in-frame clones and lacks some. There are 100,000 to 150,000 clones in the sample, with about 0.93% held by the top ten. This sample is part of a study of cytomegalovirus exposure and HLA in healthy donors. Study in general: In terms of ancestry, the Caucasian-associated cluster contained 75% to 90% of the 350 to 450 genotyped donors.

Unmatched junction bases numbered 8, after V lost 6 bases and J lost 5 bases. This CDR3 contains 14 residues. Germline V gene sequence: CDR1 KGHSH, CDR2 LQKENI. The source is a man between 18 and 35 years old in good health and CMV-seronegative. This sequence joins TRBV18 and TRBJ2-7; the match to TRBD1 covers 9 bases. Specimen: PBMCs. The CDR3 region has the DNA TGTGCCAGCTCCCCCACAGGGGGCTTCGACGAGCAGTACTTC. It yields the protein CASSPTGGFDEQYF.